A single sample gave rise to the 30 T cell receptor beta chains below, sequenced in a study of PD-1 blockade in mismatch repair-deficient tumors. Clones were sequenced by immunoSEQ multiplex PCR, and TCRdb holds only the in-frame ones, with some missing. The sample shows about 51,000 clones, about 84% of them seen only once. Here the sequenced sample was peripheral blood, taken less than 21 weeks after starting pembrolizumab. The receptor set was obtained from an adult with mismatch repair-deficient cancer.

The V and J genes are TRBV15 and TRBJ1-5, with D maybe TRBD1 (6 bases). The V and J ends lost 1 base and 5 bases respectively, with 9 bases between them. Germline V gene lookup returns CDR1 LNHNV and CDR2 YYDKDF (reference sequence). This CDR3 is built from 14 residues. This CDR3 is CATSRGGGDQPQHF. The CDR3, as DNA: TGTGCCACCAGCAGAGGAGGGGGGGATCAGCCCCAGCATTTT.

This rearrangement joins TRBV7-6 to TRBJ2-3; 10 nucleotides align to TRBD2. This CDR3 has 16 residues. Trimming at V came to 5 bases and at J to 0 bases, leaving 5 bases not matched to a gene. Germline CDR1 and CDR2: SGHVS and FNYEAQ. The CDR3 nucleotides are TGTGCCAGCAGCCATTCGACTAGCGGGAGCACAGATACGCAGTATTTT. This codes for CASSHSTSGSTDTQYF.

This chain uses TRBV11-2 with TRBJ2-1; possible D gene TRBD2, 6 bases. Trimming pared 5 bases from V and 5 bases from J, leaving 13 bases between. The CDR3 is 14 amino acids. Germline CDR1 and CDR2: SGHAT and FQNNGV. CDR3 residues: CASSPSGPHNEQFF. DNA for the CDR3: TGTGCCAGCAGCCCCAGCGGGCCCCACAATGAGCAGTTCTTC.

V is TRBV5-3 and J is TRBJ1-2, with a tentative D call TRBD1 (5 bases). TRBV5-3 is an ORF; its function is uncertain. The ends were cut back, 8 bases at V and 0 bases at J, with 23 bases in the middle. This CDR3 region has 17 residues. In nucleotides, the CDR3 is TGTGCCAGTCTACACGCGGGGCCGGGTTCTCCTAACTATGGCTACACCTTC. Translated, it gives CASLHAGPGSPNYGYTF.

This rearrangement joins TRBV7-8 to TRBJ2-1, with TRBD2 matching over 12 bases. Germline V gene sequence: CDR1 SGHVS, CDR2 FQNEAQ. The junction had 7 bases not matched to a gene; V was cut back by 0 bases and J by 4 bases. This CDR3 has 18 residues. CDR3 loop: CASSLAGFGLAGYNEQFF. As DNA, the CDR3 is TGTGCCAGCAGCTTAGCGGGATTTGGACTAGCGGGGTACAATGAGCAGTTCTTC.

V is TRBV6-1 and J is TRBJ1-2; 7 bases align to TRBD1. The CDR3 loop spans 20 amino acids. V trimming: 1 base; J trimming: 3 bases; junction bases outside the gene matches: 20. CDR1 MNHNS and CDR2 SASEGT come from the germline V gene. This CDR3 reads CASSEERTLTGLFTYYGYTF. The CDR3 nucleotides read TGTGCCAGCAGTGAAGAAAGGACCCTGACAGGGCTTTTCACCTACTATGGCTACACCTTC.

The chain links TRBV11-2 to TRBJ2-1, with 8 bases lining up with TRBD2. The germline V gene encodes CDR1 SGHAT and CDR2 FQNNGV. CDR3 size: 15 residues. The V and J ends lost 1 base and 7 bases, in that order; junction bases with no gene match: 6. DNA of the CDR3: TGTGCCAGCAGCTTAGCCCGGACTAGCTTGAATGAGCAGTTCTTC. Its protein product is CASSLARTSLNEQFF. Complete variable domain (other parts from reference TRBV11-2 and TRBJ2-1): EAGVAQSPRYKIIEKRQSVAFWCNPISGHATLYWYQQILGQGPKLLIQFQNNGVVDDSQLPKDRFSAERLKGVDSTLKIQPAKLEDSAVYLCASSLARTSLNEQFFGPGTRLTVL.

This clone was counted only a few times. This CDR3 is CASSFTGATNYGYTF. As DNA, the CDR3 is TGTGCCAGCAGTTTTACAGGGGCGACGAACTATGGCTACACCTTC. V is TRBV6-5 and J is TRBJ1-2; 7 bases fit TRBD1. The CDR3 loop spans 15 amino acids. J lost 2 bases, V lost 4 bases, and 7 bases had no gene match. The germline V gene encodes CDR1 MNHEY and CDR2 SVGAGI.

The rearrangement joins TRBV5-1 to TRBJ1-5, with 8 nucleotides matching TRBD1. CDR3 size: 15 residues. Germline assignment: CDR1 SGHRS and CDR2 YFSETQ. V lost 4 bases to trimming and J lost 5 bases; unmatched junction nucleotides: 8. CDR3 amino acids: CASSGGQGWDQPQHF. The CDR3 nucleotides are TGCGCCAGCAGCGGTGGACAGGGATGGGATCAGCCCCAGCATTTT.

The chain employs TRBV5-4 and TRBJ2-5, with TRBD2 matching 12 bases. The CDR3 is 16 residues long. With V trimmed by 0 bases and J by 5 bases, 5 bases remained unmatched. The V gene's germline CDR1 is SGHNT and CDR2 YYREEE (reference sequence). The CDR3 nucleotides read TGTGCCAGCAGCTTGGGACTAGCGGGAGTTGGGGAGACCCAGTACTTC. Translated, it gives CASSLGLAGVGETQYF.

This rearrangement joins TRBV30 to TRBJ1-2; D gene uncertain. This CDR3 comprises 13 residues. CDR1 is GTSNPN, CDR2 SVGIG, per germline (reference sequence). V was clipped by 1 base and J by 10 bases, with 16 bases between them. CDR3 nucleotides: TGTGCCTGGAGTGCAGCGGTCTCGGCGGACTACACCTTC. Translating gives CAWSAAVSADYTF. The variable domain in full, completed from reference TRBV30 and TRBJ1-2, reads SQTIHQWPATLVQPVGSPLSLECTVEGTSNPNLYWYRQAAGRGLQLLFYSVGIGQISSEVPQNLSASRPQDRQFILSSKKLLLSDSGFYLCAWSAAVSADYTFGSGTRLTVV.

The V call is TRBV5-5, the J call TRBJ2-7; 14 bases agree with TRBD2. Per germline, CDR1 SGHKS and CDR2 YYEKEE (reference sequence). The length of the CDR3 is 15 residues. The ends lost 4 bases at V and 3 bases at J; junction bases unmatched: 3. As DNA, the CDR3 is TGTGCCAGCAGCCTCGGGACTAGCGGGAGCTACGAGCAGTACTTC. Its translation is CASSLGTSGSYEQYF.

This clone was detected a few times. The chain carries TRBV2 and TRBJ2-7; no reliable D call. Trimming left V 7 bases short and J 2 bases short, with 9 bases between. The CDR3 totals 12 residues. Germline CDR1 is SNHLY and CDR2 is FYNNEI. DNA for the CDR3: TGTGCCAGCAAGTACGGCCCCTACGAGCAGTACTTC. Residues: CASKYGPYEQYF.

The chain has TRBV7-9 and TRBJ2-1; D gene unclear. The CDR3 length is 16 residues. The V end was cut by 3 bases, the J end by 1 base, with 13 bases between. CDR1 is SEHNR and CDR2 is FQNEAQ in the germline V gene (reference sequence). CDR3 bases: TGTGCCAGCAGCTTGAGGACGGCTACTTCCTACAATGAGCAGTTCTTC. Translation gives CASSLRTATSYNEQFF.

The chain has TRBV1 and TRBJ1-2; the table's D call, TRBD1, has no DNA check behind it. TRBV1 is a listed pseudogene. The CDR3 consists of 17 residues. CDR3 DNA: TGCACCAGCAGCCAAGAAGGGGGACAAATTTTAGGACATGGCTACACCTTC. As protein: CTSSQEGGQILGHGYTF.

V and J are TRBV9 and TRBJ2-5, with TRBD2 identical over 7 bases. Germline CDR1 SGDLS, CDR2 YYNGEE. Trimming at V came to 7 bases and at J to 5 bases, leaving 5 bases not matched to a gene. The CDR3 runs to 12 residues. The CDR3 loop is CASSGGYETQYF. CDR3 bases: TGTGCCAGCTCGGGGGGATATGAGACCCAGTACTTC.

The chain employs TRBV6-5 and TRBJ2-1, with 9 bases matching TRBD2. Losses at the gene ends were 6 bases for V and 14 bases for J; bases not matched to a gene: 8. CDR1 and CDR2 (germline): MNHEY, SVGAGI. The CDR3 has 12 amino acids. CDR3 in amino acids: CASRGSSGNEFF. DNA for the CDR3: TGTGCCAGCAGAGGCTCTAGCGGGAACGAGTTCTTC.

The chain employs TRBV29-1 and TRBJ2-5; a weak D match, TRBD2 (5 bases). This CDR3 spans 15 amino acids. Germline CDR1 reads SQVTM; CDR2 reads ANQGSEA. V was pared by 7 bases and J by 4 bases, with 22 bases between. CDR3 amino acids: CSGSKDSGRSETQYF. CDR3 nucleotides: TGCAGCGGGAGTAAGGACTCGGGTCGGTCAGAGACCCAGTACTTC.

The gene calls are TRBV19 and TRBJ2-2; TRBD2 matches 12 bases. Germline V gene lookup returns CDR1 LNHDA and CDR2 SQIVND (reference sequence). The CDR3 loop spans 16 amino acids. Trimming at V came to 3 bases and at J to 4 bases, leaving 3 bases not matched to a gene. CDR3 DNA sequence: TGTGCCAGTAGTATGGGACTAGCGGGTGGCACCGGGGAGCTGTTTTTT. The encoded protein is CASSMGLAGGTGELFF.

The gene calls are TRBV30 and TRBJ1-1; 7 nucleotides agree with TRBD1. V gave up 4 bases and J gave up 1 base; unmatched junction bases: 6. Germline V gene data show CDR1 as GTSNPN and CDR2 as SVGIG (reference sequence). This CDR3 is built from 14 residues. The CDR3 is CAWMTGTANTEAFF. The CDR3 DNA sequence: TGTGCCTGGATGACCGGGACAGCGAACACTGAAGCTTTCTTT.

The chain uses TRBV5-1 and TRBJ2-3, with 12 bases identical to TRBD2. CDR1 SGHRS and CDR2 YFSETQ come from the germline V gene. V was clipped by 4 bases and J by 0 bases; unmatched bases: 3. The CDR3 contains 16 residues. CDR3 nucleotides: TGCGCCAGCAGCACTGGGACTAGCGGGAGCACAGATACGCAGTATTTT. Its translation is CASSTGTSGSTDTQYF.

The chain carries TRBV21-1 and TRBJ2-5; the table's D call, TRBD2, was not checked against the DNA. TRBV21-1 is designated a pseudogene. The CDR3 is made up of 16 amino acids. The CDR3 nucleotides are TGTGCCAGCAGCAAAAGCGGGAACAGGTCTAGGGAGACCCAGTACTTC. It codes for CASSKSGNRSRETQYF.

The V call is TRBV29-1, the J call TRBJ2-3, with D unclear. Trimming took off 4 bases at V and 9 bases at J, with 11 bases between the two ends. The CDR3 consists of 11 residues. CDR1 and CDR2 from the germline V gene are SQVTM and ANQGSEA. The DNA for the CDR3 is TGCAGCGTTGGTAGTGGTCCGACGCAGTATTTT. It codes for CSVGSGPTQYF.

Turning to this clone: The junction differs from germline at one of its ends, possibly a read error. This chain links TRBV9 with TRBJ1-1; a weak D match, TRBD1 (6 bases). The CDR3 spans 12 residues. The germline V gene encodes CDR1 SGDLS and CDR2 YYNGEE. CDR3 region: CASSQGNSEAFF. In DNA form, the CDR3 reads TGTGCCAGCAGCCAGGGGAACTCTGAAGCTTTCTTT.

The V gene is TRBV27, the J gene TRBJ1-1; weak D call: TRBD1 (6 bases). V lost 8 bases and J 7 bases, leaving 17 bases between the germline ends. Germline values: CDR1 MNHEY, CDR2 SMNVEV (reference sequence). CDR3 size: 13 residues. CDR3 protein: CASGSLRGGEAFF. The CDR3 coding sequence is TGTGCCAGCGGGTCCCTCAGGGGCGGTGAAGCTTTCTTT.

In its sample, this clone was seen a few times. The V and J genes are TRBV10-2 and TRBJ2-5; no clear D gene. The CDR3 covers 13 residues. CDR1 and CDR2 (germline): WSHSY, SAAADI. The V gene lost 1 base and the J gene lost 5 bases, with 8 bases spanning the gap. The CDR3 region has the DNA TGCGCCAGCAGTGAGTTGGGGTGGGAGACCCAGTACTTC. It specifies CASSELGWETQYF.

The gene calls are TRBV18 and TRBJ1-3; tentatively, D is TRBD1 (5 bases). The CDR3 totals 15 residues. The germline V and J ends were trimmed by 3 bases and 0 bases, with 9 bases remaining between them. CDR1 is KGHSH, CDR2 LQKENI, per germline. CDR3 protein: CASSPTAASGNTIYF. The CDR3 coding sequence is TGTGCCAGCTCACCGACAGCCGCCTCTGGAAACACCATATATTTT.

DNA for the CDR3: TGTGCCAGCAGCCTTAGCGGGATGGGCCAAGAGACCCAGTACTTC. Amino acids: CASSLSGMGQETQYF. The rearrangement joins TRBV7-3 to TRBJ2-5; 8 nucleotides match TRBD2. This CDR3 region has 15 residues. Germline V gives CDR1 SGHTA, CDR2 FQGTGA. J gave up 1 base and V 5 bases, and 6 bases lay outside the gene matches.

This clone was seen a single time. V usage is TRBV19 and J usage is TRBJ1-1, with D possibly being TRBD1 (5 bases). Germline loops: CDR1 LNHDA, CDR2 SQIVND (reference sequence). Trimming removed 6 bases at V and 5 bases at J, with 10 bases between. The CDR3 has 12 residues. CDR3 protein: CASRDQGTEAFF. The CDR3 DNA follows: TGTGCCAGTAGAGACCAGGGAACTGAAGCTTTCTTT.

This clone has just one count. The chain carries TRBV27 and TRBJ2-7; D may be TRBD1 (5 bases). CDR3 length equals 14 residues. The germline gives CDR1 MNHEY, CDR2 SMNVEV (reference sequence). V lost 2 bases to trimming and J lost 2 bases, with 10 bases between them. The CDR3 region has the DNA TGTGCCAGCAGTTTAAGGGGATGGGCCTACGAGCAGTACTTC. Translation gives CASSLRGWAYEQYF.